Sequencing of this T cell receptor (beta chain) was carried out in a study of beta chain features in type 1 diabetes. Study-level points and caveats: Patients' naive, central memory and Treg TCRB repertoires seemed closer to one another than those of healthy donors.

The CDR3 is made up of 17 amino acids. The J segment lost 6 bases and the V segment lost 1 base, leaving 10 bases of the junction unmatched. Germline loops: CDR1 KGHSH, CDR2 LQKENI. cDNA synthesis used the whole RNA isolate, giving expressed TCRB sequences. Samples of naive, central memory and regulatory T cells yielded a mean of around 3.4 million reads. Profiled with immunoSEQ multiplex PCR; TCRdb holds only in-frame clones, not every one. The table has 350,000 to 450,000 clones, about 15% seen once. Sorting that relied on CD45RO/CCR7/CD25/CD127/CD95/CD27 yielded CD4+ naive, central memory, regulatory and stem cell-like memory cells. The sample holds a few counts of this clone. Its antigen is as yet unknown.

The specimen was naive CD4+ T cells from blood. This chain uses TRBV18 with TRBJ2-3; 10 bases line up with TRBD2. The clonotype was recovered from a woman under 30 in good health. The CDR3 loop reads CASSPRRLAGKGDTQYF. The CDR3 DNA is TGTGCCAGCTCACCACGTCGACTAGCGGGTAAAGGGGATACGCAGTATTTT.